The 5 T cell receptor beta chains given below trace back to one sample, sequenced in a study of shared clonotypes between healthy human individuals. Sequencing used immunoSEQ multiplex PCR; TCRdb keeps in-frame clones, though not all of them. The sample comprises over a million clones, about 98.5% of which are singletons, and about 0.35% rests with the top ten. Sequencing was carried out using naive CD4+ T cells sorted from blood. Stated subset: CD45RA+ positively selected. These TCRs come from a young man in good health.

This sequence joins TRBV7-9 and TRBJ2-3; possible D gene TRBD1, 5 bases. Germline CDR1 SEHNR, CDR2 FQNEAQ (reference sequence). V dropped 1 base and J dropped 0 bases, with 8 bases sitting between them. The CDR3 runs to 15 residues. The CDR3 bases are TGTGCCAGCAGCTTAGGACAGCCTAGCACAGATACGCAGTATTTT. Translating it yields CASSLGQPSTDTQYF.

The genes are TRBV6-5 and TRBJ2-7, with 7 bases that match TRBD1. The CDR3 consists of 15 residues. V dropped 7 bases and J dropped 5; count of bases not matched to a gene: 14. Per germline, CDR1 MNHEY and CDR2 SVGAGI. Written as DNA, the CDR3 is TGTGCCAGCAATAGCAGGGGGTCCCTCCTGGACGAGCAGTACTTC. Its translation is CASNSRGSLLDEQYF.

The V gene is TRBV5-1, the J gene TRBJ2-1, with TRBD2 matching 9 bases. Germline-derived CDR1 and CDR2 are SGHRS and YFSETQ. V was clipped by 0 bases and J by 3 bases; unmatched bases: 4. The CDR3 sequence is 16 residues long. In DNA, the CDR3 is TGCGCCAGCAGCTTGGAAGGACTAGCGTACTACAATGAGCAGTTCTTC. This encodes CASSLEGLAYYNEQFF.

The rearrangement joins TRBV7-9 to TRBJ2-7; TRBD1 is a possible D gene (5 bases). The germline gives CDR1 SEHNR, CDR2 FQNEAQ (reference sequence). This CDR3 is 14 amino acids long. V was trimmed by 4 bases and J by 4 bases, leaving 14 bases between them. The CDR3 protein is CASSSPGWGYEQYF. In DNA, the CDR3 is TGTGCCAGCAGCTCGCCAGGGTGGGGTTACGAGCAGTACTTC.

The chain uses TRBV7-6 and TRBJ2-2, with 8 positions matching TRBD2. CDR3 size: 16 residues. Germline V gives CDR1 SGHVS, CDR2 FNYEAQ. J lost 1 base, V lost 1 base, and 2 bases had no gene match. The CDR3 region has the DNA TGTGCCAGCAGCTTAGTAGCGGGAAAGAACACCGGGGAGCTGTTTTTT. This gives the protein CASSLVAGKNTGELFF.